Shown below are 12 T cell receptor beta chains from a single sample sequenced in a study of T cells expressing NK-cell markers. Each CDR3 protein gets one entry in TCRdb, which reprocessed the 5' RACE reads and gives no DNA. This sample's table reports fewer than 400,000 distinct CDR3 sequences. Source material: blood T cells: a sorted CD56 or NKG2C T cell subset, CD4+ or CD8+ T cells, or bulk PBMC T cells (not recorded which). These TCRs come from a woman in her forties or fifties in good health.

V gene TRBV12-3 or TRBV12-4 combines with J gene TRBJ2-3; TCRdb picks TRBD2, but there is no DNA to check that call. The length of the CDR3 is 17 residues. The CDR3 sequence: CASSFHLAGPLTDTQYF.

The V gene is TRBV20-1, the J gene TRBJ2-1; the TCRdb D gene call, TRBD2, has no DNA to confirm it. Germline V gives CDR1 DFQATT, CDR2 SNEGSKA (reference sequence). This CDR3 contains 17 residues. The CDR3 protein is CSARDSSGLEGRNEQFF.

This rearrangement joins TRBV5-6 to TRBJ2-3; checking the TCRdb D call of TRBD2 is not possible without DNA. Germline CDR1 is SGHDT and CDR2 is YYEEEE. This CDR3 is built from 18 residues. Here the CDR3 reads CASSSLAGRGSSTDTQYF.

V gene TRBV18 combines with J gene TRBJ2-5. CDR1 and CDR2 (germline): KGHSH, LQKENI. CDR3 size: 13 residues. CDR3 protein: CASSPTRIETQYF.

The CDR3 protein is CSAPGHLLGAGGQNGYNEQFF. This sequence joins TRBV20-1 and TRBJ2-1; the D call from TCRdb, TRBD2, cannot be confirmed without DNA. Germline-derived CDR1 and CDR2 are DFQATT and SNEGSKA (reference sequence). This CDR3 is 21 amino acids long.

This chain joins TRBV12-5 and TRBJ1-2; the TCRdb D gene call, TRBD1, has no DNA to confirm it. The CDR3 spans 17 residues. Germline V CDR1 and CDR2: LGHNT, FRNRAP. The CDR3 region is CASGLVQGGRGSYGYTF.

The V gene is TRBV5-1, the J gene TRBJ2-3; TCRdb proposes TRBD1, but this gene call is untestable without DNA. The CDR3 is 16 amino acids. The germline V gene encodes CDR1 SGHRS and CDR2 YFSETQ. CDR3 amino acids: CASSPTGVGSTDTQYF.

The chain's CDR3 is CSAGVGGLYNIQYF. The chain employs TRBV29-1 and TRBJ2-4; TCRdb reports TRBD2, a call that lacks DNA to check it against. Germline assignment: CDR1 SQVTM and CDR2 ANQGSEA. The CDR3 length is 14 residues. Full variable domain (remainder filled in from reference TRBV29-1 and TRBJ2-4): SAVISQKPSRDICQRGTSLTIQCQVDSQVTMMFWYRQQPGQSLTLIATANQGSEATYESGFVIDKFPISRPNLTFSTLTVSNMSPEDSSIYLCSAGVGGLYNIQYFGAGTRLSVL.

J is TRBJ1-1 and V is TRBV10-3. The CDR3 consists of 15 residues. CDR1 ENHRY and CDR2 SYGVKD come from the germline V gene. The CDR3 loop reads CAISESRVLNTEAFF.

The rearrangement uses TRBV5-6 and TRBJ2-3; the TRBD2 assignment by TCRdb is unverifiable without DNA. This CDR3 contains 16 residues. Germline V gene sequence: CDR1 SGHDT, CDR2 YYEEEE. The CDR3 is CASSLSTSGYTDTQYF.

This sequence joins TRBV29-1 and TRBJ2-7; TCRdb returns TRBD1, unconfirmable since there is no DNA. Looked up from germline, CDR1 is SQVTM and CDR2 is ANQGSEA. This CDR3 is 14 amino acids long. The CDR3 region is CSVTSPTGAYEQYF.

The CDR3 spells CASSVDREDQPQHF. The rearrangement joins TRBV9 to TRBJ1-5; the TCRdb D gene call, TRBD1, has no DNA to confirm it. CDR1 and CDR2 (germline): SGDLS, YYNGEE. There are 14 residues in the CDR3.